This T cell receptor beta chain was obtained from a study of cytomegalovirus exposure and HLA in healthy donors. Donors came from a validation cohort of approximately 110 subjects, distinct from the first 666-subject cohort. Findings and caveats of the study: As was reported, the classifier diagnosed cytomegalovirus status with high specificity and sensitivity. Altogether, some 160 TCR beta chains were recorded as cytomegalovirus-associated. Within the 120 or so validation repertoires, first-cohort TCR clusters tended to co-occur, according to a later analysis.

Some clones are missing from TCRdb's copy, which holds only in-frame ones; the method was immunoSEQ multiplex PCR. Of 60,000 or so clones listed, under 95% are singletons. V dropped 6 bases and J dropped 2; count of bases not matched to a gene: 5. The CDR3 runs 14 residues. Germline V lookup: CDR1 MDHEN, CDR2 SYDVKM. As concerns this clone: Its antigen remains unknown.

The genes are TRBV28 and TRBJ2-7; 9 nucleotides match TRBD2. The source is a young man in good health and CMV-seronegative. Sequenced input: PBMCs. The CDR3 DNA sequence: TGTGCCAGCAGGCCCGGGACTAGCACCTACGAGCAGTACTTC. Translated, it gives CASRPGTSTYEQYF.